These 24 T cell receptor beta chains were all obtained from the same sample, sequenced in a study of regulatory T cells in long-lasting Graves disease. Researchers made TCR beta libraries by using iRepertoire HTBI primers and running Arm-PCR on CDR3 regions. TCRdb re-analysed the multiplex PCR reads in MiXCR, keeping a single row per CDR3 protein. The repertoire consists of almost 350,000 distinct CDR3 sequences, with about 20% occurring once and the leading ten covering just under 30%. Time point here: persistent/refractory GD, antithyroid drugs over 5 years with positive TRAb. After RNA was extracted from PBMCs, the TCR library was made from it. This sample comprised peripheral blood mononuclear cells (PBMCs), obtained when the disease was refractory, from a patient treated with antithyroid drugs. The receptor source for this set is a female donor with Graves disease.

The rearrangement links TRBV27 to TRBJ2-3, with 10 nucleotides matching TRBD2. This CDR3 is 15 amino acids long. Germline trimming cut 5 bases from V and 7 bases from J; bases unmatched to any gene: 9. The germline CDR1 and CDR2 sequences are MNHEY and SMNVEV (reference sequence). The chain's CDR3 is CASSPASGSWNTQYF. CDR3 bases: TGTGCCAGCAGTCCTGCTAGCGGGAGCTGGAATACGCAGTATTTT.

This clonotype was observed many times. This CDR3 is CATSRDGQGRETQYF. CDR3 in DNA: TGTGCCACCAGCAGAGATGGACAGGGCCGAGAGACCCAGTACTTC. The V and J genes are TRBV15 and TRBJ2-5; TRBD1 aligns across 8 bases. V dropped 0 bases and J dropped 4; count of bases not matched to a gene: 4. The CDR3 sequence is 15 residues long. The V gene's germline CDR1 is LNHNV and CDR2 YYDKDF (reference sequence).

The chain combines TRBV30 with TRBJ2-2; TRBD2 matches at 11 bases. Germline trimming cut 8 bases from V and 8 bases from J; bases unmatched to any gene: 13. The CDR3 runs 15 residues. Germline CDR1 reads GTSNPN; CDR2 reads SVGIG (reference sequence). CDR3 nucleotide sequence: TGTGCCGTAACCGCTAGCGGGGGGCTAGTAGGGGAGCTGTTTTTT. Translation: CAVTASGGLVGELFF.

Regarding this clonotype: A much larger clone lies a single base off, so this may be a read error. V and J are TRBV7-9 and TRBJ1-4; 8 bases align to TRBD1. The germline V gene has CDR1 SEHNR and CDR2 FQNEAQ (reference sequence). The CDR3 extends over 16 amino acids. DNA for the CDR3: TGTGTCAGCAGCCCTCCAGGGGGCTGGTCTAATGAAAAACTGTTTTTT. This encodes CVSSPPGGWSNEKLFF.

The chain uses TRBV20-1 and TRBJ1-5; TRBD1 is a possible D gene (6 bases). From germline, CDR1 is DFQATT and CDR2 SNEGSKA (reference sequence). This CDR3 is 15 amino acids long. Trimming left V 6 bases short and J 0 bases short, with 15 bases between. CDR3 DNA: TGCAGTGCACCCGGGGGCAGAAATAGCAATCAGCCCCAGCATTTT. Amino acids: CSAPGGRNSNQPQHF.

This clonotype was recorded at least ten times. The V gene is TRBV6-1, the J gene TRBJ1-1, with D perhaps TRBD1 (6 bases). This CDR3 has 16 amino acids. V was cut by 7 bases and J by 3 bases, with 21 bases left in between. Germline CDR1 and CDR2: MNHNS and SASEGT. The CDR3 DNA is TGTGCCAGCACCGACCCGGGGGGCAACCGGTACACTGAAGCTTTCTTT. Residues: CASTDPGGNRYTEAFF.

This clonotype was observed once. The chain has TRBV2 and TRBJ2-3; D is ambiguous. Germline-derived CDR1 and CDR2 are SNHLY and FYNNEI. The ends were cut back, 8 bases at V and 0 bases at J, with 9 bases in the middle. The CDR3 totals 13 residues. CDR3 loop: CASDIKSTDTQYF. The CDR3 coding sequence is TGTGCCAGCGATATAAAGAGCACAGATACGCAGTATTTT.

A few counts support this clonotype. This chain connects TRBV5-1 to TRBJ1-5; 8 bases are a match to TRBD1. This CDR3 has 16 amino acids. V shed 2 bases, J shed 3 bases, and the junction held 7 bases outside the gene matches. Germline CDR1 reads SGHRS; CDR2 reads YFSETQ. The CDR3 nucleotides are TGCGCCAGCAGCTTTCTAGAGGACAGGGCCAATCAGCCCCAGCATTTT. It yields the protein CASSFLEDRANQPQHF. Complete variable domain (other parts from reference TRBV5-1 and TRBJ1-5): KAGVTQTPRYLIKTRGQQVTLSCSPISGHRSVSWYQQTPGQGLQFLFEYFSETQRNKGNFPGRFSGRQFSNSRSEMNVSTLELGDSALYLCASSFLEDRANQPQHFGDGTRLSIL.

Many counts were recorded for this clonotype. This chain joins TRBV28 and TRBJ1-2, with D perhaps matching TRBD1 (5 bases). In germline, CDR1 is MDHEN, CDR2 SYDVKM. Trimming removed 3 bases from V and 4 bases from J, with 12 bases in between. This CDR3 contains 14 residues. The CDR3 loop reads CASSFTGIAYGYTF. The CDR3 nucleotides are TGTGCCAGCAGTTTTACAGGCATCGCCTATGGCTACACCTTC.

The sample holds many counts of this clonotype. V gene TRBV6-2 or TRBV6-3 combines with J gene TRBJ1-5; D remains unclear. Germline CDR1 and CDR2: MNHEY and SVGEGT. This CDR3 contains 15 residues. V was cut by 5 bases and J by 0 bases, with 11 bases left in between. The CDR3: CASSVGQYSNQPQHF. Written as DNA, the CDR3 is TGTGCCAGCAGTGTCGGCCAGTATAGCAATCAGCCCCAGCATTTT.

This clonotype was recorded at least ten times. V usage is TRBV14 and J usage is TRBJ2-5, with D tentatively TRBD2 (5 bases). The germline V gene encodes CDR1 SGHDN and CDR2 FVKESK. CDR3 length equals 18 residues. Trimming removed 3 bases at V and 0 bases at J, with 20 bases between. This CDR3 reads CASSQSRRSPLYQETQYF. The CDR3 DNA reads TGTGCCAGCAGCCAGAGCAGGAGGTCCCCCCTGTACCAAGAGACCCAGTACTTC. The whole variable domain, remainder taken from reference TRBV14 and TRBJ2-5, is EAGVTQFPSHSVIEKGQTVTLRCDPISGHDNLYWYRRVMGKEIKFLLHFVKESKQDESGMPNNRFLAERTGGTYSTLKVQPAELEDSGVYFCASSQSRRSPLYQETQYFGPGTRLLVL.

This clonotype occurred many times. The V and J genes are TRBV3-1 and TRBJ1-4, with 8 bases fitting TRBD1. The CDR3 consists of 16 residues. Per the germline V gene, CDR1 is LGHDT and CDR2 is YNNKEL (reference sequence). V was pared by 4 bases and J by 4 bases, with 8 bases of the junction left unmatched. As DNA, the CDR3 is TGTGCCAGCAGCCCGCGACAGGGGAAGGGTAATGAAAAACTGTTTTTT. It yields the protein CASSPRQGKGNEKLFF. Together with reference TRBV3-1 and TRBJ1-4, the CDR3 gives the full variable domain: DTAVSQTPKYLVTQMGNDKSIKCEQNLGHDTMYWYKQDSKKFLKIMFSYNNKELIINETVPNRFSPKSPDKAHLNLHINSLELGDSAVYFCASSPRQGKGNEKLFFGSGTQLSVL.

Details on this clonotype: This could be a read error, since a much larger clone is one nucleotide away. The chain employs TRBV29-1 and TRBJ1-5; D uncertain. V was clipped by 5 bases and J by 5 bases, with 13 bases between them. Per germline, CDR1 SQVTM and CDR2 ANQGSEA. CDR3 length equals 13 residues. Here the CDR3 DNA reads TGCAGCGTTAAGGCGCCAGGATATCAGCCCCAGCATTTT. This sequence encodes CSVKAPGYQPQHF.

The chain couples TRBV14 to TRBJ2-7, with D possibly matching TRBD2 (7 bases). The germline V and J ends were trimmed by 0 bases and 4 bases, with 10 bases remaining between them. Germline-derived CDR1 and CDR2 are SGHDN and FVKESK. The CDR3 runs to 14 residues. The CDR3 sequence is CASSQERGGYEQYF. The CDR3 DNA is TGTGCCAGCAGCCAAGAAAGGGGGGGGTACGAGCAGTACTTC.

CDR3 sequence reads: CASSQVSAPLGETQYF. The CDR3 DNA sequence: TGCGCCAGCAGCCAAGTTTCTGCTCCCCTGGGGGAGACCCAGTACTTC. J is TRBJ2-5 and V is TRBV4-1; D not resolved. The V end lost 1 base, the J end lost 5 bases, and 17 bases lay between the germline ends. CDR1 and CDR2 (germline): MGHRA, YSYEKL. The CDR3 extends over 16 amino acids.

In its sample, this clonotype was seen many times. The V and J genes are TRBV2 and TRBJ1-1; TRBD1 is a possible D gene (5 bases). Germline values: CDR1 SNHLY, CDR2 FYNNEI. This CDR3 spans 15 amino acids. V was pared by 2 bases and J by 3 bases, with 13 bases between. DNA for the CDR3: TGTGCCAGCAGTGAACCCCCGGGGACTTACACTGAAGCTTTCTTT. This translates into CASSEPPGTYTEAFF.

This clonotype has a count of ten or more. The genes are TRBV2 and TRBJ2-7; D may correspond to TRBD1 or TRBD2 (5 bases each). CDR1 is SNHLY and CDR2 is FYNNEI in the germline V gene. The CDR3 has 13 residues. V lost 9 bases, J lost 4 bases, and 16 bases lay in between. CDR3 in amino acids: CASAGTLGYEQYF. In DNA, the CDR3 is TGTGCCAGTGCCGGGACCTTGGGATACGAGCAGTACTTC.

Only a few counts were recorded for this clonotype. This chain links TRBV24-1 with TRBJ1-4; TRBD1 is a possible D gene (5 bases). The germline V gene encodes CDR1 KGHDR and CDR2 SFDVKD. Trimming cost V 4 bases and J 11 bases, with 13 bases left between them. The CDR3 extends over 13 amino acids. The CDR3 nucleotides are TGTGCCACCAGTGACGGTTCGGGGGACAAACTGTTTTTT. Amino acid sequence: CATSDGSGDKLFF.

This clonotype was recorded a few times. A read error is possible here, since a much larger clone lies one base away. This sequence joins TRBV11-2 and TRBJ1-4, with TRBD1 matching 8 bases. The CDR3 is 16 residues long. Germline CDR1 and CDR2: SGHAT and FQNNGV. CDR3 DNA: TGTGCCAGCGGCTTAGCCCAGACAGGGGTGTTTGAAAAACTGTTTTTT. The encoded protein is CASGLAQTGVFEKLFF.

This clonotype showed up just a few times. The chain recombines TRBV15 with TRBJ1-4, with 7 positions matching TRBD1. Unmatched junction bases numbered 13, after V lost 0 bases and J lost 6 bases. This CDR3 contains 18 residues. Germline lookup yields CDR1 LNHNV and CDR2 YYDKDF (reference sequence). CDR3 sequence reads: CATSRDSSKGGWYEKLFF. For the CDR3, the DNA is TGTGCCACCAGCAGAGATTCGAGTAAAGGGGGCTGGTATGAAAAACTGTTTTTT.

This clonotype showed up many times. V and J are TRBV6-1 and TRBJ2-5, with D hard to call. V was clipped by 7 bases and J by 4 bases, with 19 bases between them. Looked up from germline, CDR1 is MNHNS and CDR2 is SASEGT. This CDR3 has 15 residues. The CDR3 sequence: CASTEPTRDLETQYF. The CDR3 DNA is TGTGCCAGCACCGAACCAACCCGAGACCTAGAGACCCAGTACTTC.

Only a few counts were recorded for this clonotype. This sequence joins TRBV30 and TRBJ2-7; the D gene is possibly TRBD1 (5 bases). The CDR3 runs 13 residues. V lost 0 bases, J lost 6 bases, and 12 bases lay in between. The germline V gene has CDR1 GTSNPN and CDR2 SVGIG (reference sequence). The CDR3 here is CAWSVDTGSEQYF. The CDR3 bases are TGTGCCTGGAGTGTAGATACAGGATCCGAGCAGTACTTC.

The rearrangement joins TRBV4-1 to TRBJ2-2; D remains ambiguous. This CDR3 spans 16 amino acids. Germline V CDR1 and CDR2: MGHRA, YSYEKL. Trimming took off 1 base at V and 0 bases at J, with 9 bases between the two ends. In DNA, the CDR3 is TGCGCCAGCAGCCAAGGAAGGGTCGCGAACACCGGGGAGCTGTTTTTT. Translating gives CASSQGRVANTGELFF.

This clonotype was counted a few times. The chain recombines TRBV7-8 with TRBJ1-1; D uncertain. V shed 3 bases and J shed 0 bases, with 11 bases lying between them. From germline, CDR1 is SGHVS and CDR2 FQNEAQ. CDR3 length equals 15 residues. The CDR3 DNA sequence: TGTGCCAGCAGCTTTCGCGGGAACATGAACACTGAAGCTTTCTTT. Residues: CASSFRGNMNTEAFF.